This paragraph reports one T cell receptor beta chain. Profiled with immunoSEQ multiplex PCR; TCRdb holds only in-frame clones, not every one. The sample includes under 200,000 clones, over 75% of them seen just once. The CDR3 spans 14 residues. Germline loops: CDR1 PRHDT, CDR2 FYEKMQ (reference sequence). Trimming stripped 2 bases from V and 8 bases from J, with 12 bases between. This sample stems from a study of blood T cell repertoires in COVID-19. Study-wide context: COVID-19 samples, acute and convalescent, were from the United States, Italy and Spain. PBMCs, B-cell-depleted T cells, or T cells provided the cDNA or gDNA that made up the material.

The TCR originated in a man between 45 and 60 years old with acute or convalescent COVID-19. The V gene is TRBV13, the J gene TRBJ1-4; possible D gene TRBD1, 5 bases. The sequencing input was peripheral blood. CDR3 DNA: TGTGCCAGCAGCTTACAGGGCGGAGGGGAAAAACTGTTTTTT. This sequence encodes CASSLQGGGEKLFF.